This T cell receptor (beta chain) was recorded in a study of blood T cell repertoires in COVID-19. The data were produced by immunoSEQ multiplex PCR, yet TCRdb's version contains in-frame clones alone and is incomplete. The sample holds 200,000 to 250,000 clones; 70% to 85% are singletons and the top ten take over 12%. Per the germline V gene, CDR1 is SGHTA and CDR2 is FQGNSA. The CDR3 runs 17 residues. The junction had 17 bases not matched to a gene; V was cut back by 5 bases and J by 5 bases. The genes are TRBV7-2 and TRBJ2-7; 8 bases map to TRBD2. This clonotype was obtained from a man in his forties or fifties who had recovered from COVID-19. Sequencing was performed on PBMCs or T cells enriched from blood (not recorded which). Here the CDR3 DNA reads TGTGCCAGCAGCCCCAATTTAGCGGGACCCAATTCCCACGAGCAGTACTTC. Its protein product is CASSPNLAGPNSHEQYF.